Below are 30 T cell receptor beta chains sequenced from a single sample in a study of cytomegalovirus exposure and HLA in healthy donors. The PCR employed 60 Vbeta primers together with 13 Jbeta primers. Assay: immunoSEQ multiplex PCR; the TCRdb copy retains only in-frame clones and omits some. This sample carries over 150,000 clones, about 80% of them seen once, and the ten largest clones take about 9.6%. Material: PBMCs. Receptors originate from a man younger than 35 in good health and CMV-seropositive.

The chain carries TRBV6-5 and TRBJ2-1; 8 nucleotides line up with TRBD2. Germline CDR1 and CDR2: MNHEY and SVGAGI. With V trimmed by 2 bases and J by 10 bases, 10 bases remained unmatched. This CDR3 contains 15 residues. CDR3 bases: TGTGCCAGCAGTTACCTAGCGGGCAGTCGCGGAGAGCAGTTCTTC. It is translated as CASSYLAGSRGEQFF.

This rearrangement joins TRBV6-1 to TRBJ2-5; 12 nucleotides line up with TRBD2. The J call may be incorrect, as the DNA end agrees better with TRBJ2-7. Germline CDR1 reads MNHNS; CDR2 reads SASEGT. This CDR3 region has 15 residues. CDR3 sequence (DNA): TGTGCCAGCAGTCAAGGACTAGCGGGAACCTACGAGCAGTACTTC. Translated: CASSQGLAGTYEQYF.

This clone was observed a few times. The rearrangement links TRBV18 to TRBJ1-1; tentatively, D is TRBD1 (5 bases). The germline CDR1 and CDR2 sequences are KGHSH and LQKENI. The CDR3 length is 16 residues. The V gene lost 0 bases and the J gene lost 5 bases, with 16 bases spanning the gap. This chain's CDR3 is CASSPPFDRRTTEAFF. Here the CDR3 DNA reads TGTGCCAGCTCACCACCTTTCGACAGACGAACAACTGAAGCTTTCTTT.

The J gene is TRBJ2-1, the V gene TRBV19, with TRBD1 as a possible D gene (6 bases). Germline V CDR1 and CDR2: LNHDA, SQIVND (reference sequence). The germline V and J ends were trimmed by 6 bases and 2 bases, with 11 bases remaining between them. The CDR3 is 14 residues long. The CDR3 spells CASRMGATYNEQFF. DNA for the CDR3: TGTGCCAGTAGGATGGGGGCCACCTACAATGAGCAGTTCTTC.

The chain links TRBV19 to TRBJ2-5, with TRBD1 as a possible D gene (5 bases). V dropped 2 bases and J dropped 1 base, with 11 bases sitting between them. The germline V gene encodes CDR1 LNHDA and CDR2 SQIVND (reference sequence). The CDR3 is 15 residues long. The CDR3, as DNA: TGTGCCAGTAGTATACAGGGCGGACCCCAAGAGACCCAGTACTTC. Its translation is CASSIQGGPQETQYF.

The chain has TRBV7-3 and TRBJ2-6; a possible D gene is TRBD1 (6 bases). V lost 2 bases, J lost 3 bases, and 11 bases lay in between. The CDR3 covers 16 residues. Germline CDR1 is SGHTA and CDR2 is FQGTGA. The CDR3 DNA reads TGTGCCAGCAGCTTATCGTGGGGGCTTGGGGCCAACGTCCTGACTTTC. As protein: CASSLSWGLGANVLTF.

This clone was observed a few times. The CDR3, as DNA: TGCGCCAGCAGCGGGACAGGGGGGGAAACTGAAGCTTTCTTT. Encoded protein: CASSGTGGETEAFF. The chain has TRBV5-1 and TRBJ1-1, with 11 bases identical to TRBD1. The germline V gene has CDR1 SGHRS and CDR2 YFSETQ. Germline trimming cut 4 bases from V and 5 bases from J; bases unmatched to any gene: 4. CDR3 length equals 14 residues.

The chain has TRBV29-1 and TRBJ1-5; tentative D call: TRBD1 (5 bases). Trimming shortened V by 1 base and J by 4 bases, and 11 bases separated the two germline ends. The CDR3 is 14 residues long. CDR1 is SQVTM, CDR2 ANQGSEA, per germline. In DNA, the CDR3 is TGCAGCGTTGAAGTCGGGGGTACAAATCAGCCCCAGCATTTT. Residues: CSVEVGGTNQPQHF.

The V call is TRBV6-6, the J call TRBJ1-5, with 8 nucleotides matching TRBD1. CDR3 length equals 14 residues. The germline gives CDR1 MNHNY, CDR2 SVGAGI (reference sequence). V was pared by 2 bases and J by 10 bases, with 7 bases of the junction left unmatched. The DNA of the CDR3 is TGTGCCAGCAGTTACGGGACAGGATCTGACCCCCAGCATTTT. Protein product: CASSYGTGSDPQHF.

The chain uses TRBV11-2 and TRBJ1-2, with TRBD1 as a possible D gene (5 bases). The CDR3 has 13 residues. The V end lost 4 bases, the J end lost 4 bases, and 10 bases lay between the germline ends. In germline, CDR1 is SGHAT, CDR2 FQNNGV. In DNA form, the CDR3 reads TGTGCCAGCAGCTCCCGAGACAGCTATGGCTACACCTTC. Amino acid sequence: CASSSRDSYGYTF.

The chain couples TRBV2 to TRBJ2-7, with a tentative D call TRBD1 (6 bases). Trimming removed 7 bases at V and 0 bases at J, with 13 bases between. Germline V gene sequence: CDR1 SNHLY, CDR2 FYNNEI. The CDR3 sequence is 14 residues long. DNA for the CDR3: TGTGCCAGCATGGGGGCGGCGAGCTCCTACGAGCAGTACTTC. This sequence encodes CASMGAASSYEQYF.

This clone was observed a handful of times. The rearrangement uses TRBV9 and TRBJ1-6; D remains ambiguous. The germline CDR1 and CDR2 sequences are SGDLS and YYNGEE. The CDR3 totals 13 residues. The V and J ends lost 3 bases and 8 bases respectively, with 9 bases between them. The CDR3 DNA is TGTGCCAGCAGCGCTCAGGTGGATTCACCCCTCCACTTT. This translates into CASSAQVDSPLHF.

The J gene is TRBJ2-5, the V gene TRBV7-6; 7 nucleotides align to TRBD1. CDR1 is SGHVS and CDR2 is FNYEAQ in the germline V gene. After removal of 5 bases from V and 3 bases from J, the junction contained 12 bases not matched to a gene. The CDR3 covers 16 residues. The CDR3, as DNA: TGTGCCAGCAGCCCAAACCCCGGGACAGTCGAAGAGACCCAGTACTTC. It translates to CASSPNPGTVEETQYF.

The chain couples TRBV19 to TRBJ1-5; 10 bases agree with TRBD1. Germline assignment: CDR1 LNHDA and CDR2 SQIVND (reference sequence). CDR3 length: 17 amino acids. V lost 5 bases, J lost 10 bases, and 17 bases stayed unmatched. The CDR3 region is CASSSPGTGVPRSPQHF. The DNA of the CDR3 is TGTGCCAGTAGTTCACCCGGGACAGGGGTCCCGCGGAGCCCCCAGCATTTT.

The chain has TRBV7-9 and TRBJ2-1; tentatively, D is TRBD2 (6 bases). V shed 0 bases and J shed 6 bases, with 12 bases lying between them. The CDR3 is 15 amino acids. The germline V gene encodes CDR1 SEHNR and CDR2 FQNEAQ (reference sequence). In DNA, the CDR3 is TGTGCCAGCAGCTTAGCGCTCTTGGGGGGCAATGAGCAGTTCTTC. This sequence encodes CASSLALLGGNEQFF.

V and J are TRBV6-1 and TRBJ1-5; TRBD1 matches 7 bases. Germline lookup yields CDR1 MNHNS and CDR2 SASEGT. J gave up 0 bases and V 4 bases, and 6 bases lay outside the gene matches. The CDR3 runs 16 residues. The CDR3 loop reads CASSATGALSNQPQHF. In nucleotides, the CDR3 is TGTGCCAGCAGTGCCACAGGGGCCCTTAGCAATCAGCCCCAGCATTTT.

The chain uses TRBV19 and TRBJ2-3, with a tentative D call TRBD1 (7 bases). Germline loops: CDR1 LNHDA, CDR2 SQIVND (reference sequence). V was pared by 4 bases and J by 2 bases, with 31 bases between. The CDR3 totals 21 residues. CDR3 sequence reads: CASSKEGAGFGRTKYTDTQYF. CDR3 in DNA: TGTGCCAGTAGTAAGGAGGGGGCCGGATTTGGCCGAACAAAATACACAGATACGCAGTATTTT.

This clone was counted between two and nine times. The CDR3 coding sequence is TGTGCCAGCAGTTTAGGGCAGGTCGCACGTGAGCAGTACTTC. Translation gives CASSLGQVAREQYF. The chain employs TRBV27 and TRBJ2-7; D is uncertain. V was trimmed by 2 bases and J by 7 bases, leaving 15 bases between them. The germline gives CDR1 MNHEY, CDR2 SMNVEV (reference sequence). The CDR3 runs to 14 residues.

V usage is TRBV11-2 and J usage is TRBJ2-5; D possibly corresponds to TRBD2 (5 bases). Germline loops: CDR1 SGHAT, CDR2 FQNNGV. The CDR3 consists of 13 residues. Trimming shortened V by 0 bases and J by 11 bases, and 13 bases separated the two germline ends. CDR3 loop: CASSLDHRSGQYF. Here the CDR3 DNA reads TGTGCCAGCAGCTTAGATCATAGGTCGGGGCAGTACTTC.

This clone showed up just once. The chain couples TRBV9 to TRBJ1-2; 8 positions match TRBD1. The V gene end was trimmed by 4 bases and the J gene end by 4 bases; junction bases not matched to a gene: 12. CDR1 is SGDLS and CDR2 is YYNGEE in the germline V gene. This CDR3 comprises 16 residues. The CDR3 loop is CASSLGQGVSTYGYTF. CDR3 in DNA: TGTGCCAGCAGCTTAGGACAGGGAGTATCTACCTATGGCTACACCTTC.

The chain recombines TRBV27 with TRBJ2-3; D is perhaps TRBD2 (5 bases). Trimming cost V 3 bases and J 0 bases, with 10 bases left between them. Per the germline V gene, CDR1 is MNHEY and CDR2 is SMNVEV (reference sequence). This CDR3 comprises 15 residues. The CDR3 here is CASSFSGFSTDTQYF. In DNA form, the CDR3 reads TGTGCCAGCAGTTTTTCGGGATTTAGCACAGATACGCAGTATTTT.

This clone came up a few times. This chain uses TRBV7-9 with TRBJ2-5; possible D gene TRBD2, 5 bases. Per germline, CDR1 SEHNR and CDR2 FQNEAQ (reference sequence). The length of the CDR3 is 14 residues. Trimming pared 4 bases from V and 5 bases from J, leaving 14 bases between. The chain's CDR3 is CASSSVTRTETQYF. CDR3 DNA sequence: TGTGCCAGCAGCTCTGTTACTAGGACGGAGACCCAGTACTTC.

The chain carries TRBV29-1 and TRBJ1-6; a possible D gene is TRBD1 (5 bases). Germline V CDR1 and CDR2: SQVTM, ANQGSEA. V was clipped by 6 bases and J by 5 bases, with 17 bases between them. The CDR3 consists of 15 residues. For the CDR3, the DNA is TGCAGCGTCGTTTTGTCAGGGCAGAATAATTCACCCCTCCACTTT. It codes for CSVVLSGQNNSPLHF.

The CDR3 loop reads CASSYTTGTGDTEAFF. The CDR3 DNA follows: TGTGCCAGCAGTTACACCACCGGGACAGGGGATACTGAAGCTTTCTTT. The genes are TRBV6-5 and TRBJ1-1, with 10 bases that match TRBD1. Germline-derived CDR1 and CDR2 are MNHEY and SVGAGI. Trimming took 2 bases from V and 5 from J; bases not matched to a gene: 8. This CDR3 contains 16 residues.

The gene calls are TRBV4-2 and TRBJ2-1; TRBD1 matches at 7 bases. The trim removed 0 bases at V and 0 bases at J, leaving 5 bases unmatched. The length of the CDR3 is 17 residues. The germline V gene has CDR1 LGHNA and CDR2 YNFKEQ. The DNA of the CDR3 is TGTGCCAGCAGCCAAGAGACAGGGCTGAACTCCTACAATGAGCAGTTCTTC. Amino acid sequence: CASSQETGLNSYNEQFF.

V usage is TRBV13 and J usage is TRBJ2-6, with 8 bases aligning to TRBD2. V lost 8 bases to trimming and J lost 4 bases; unmatched junction nucleotides: 22. CDR3 length: 20 amino acids. The germline CDR1 and CDR2 sequences are PRHDT and FYEKMQ (reference sequence). The CDR3 DNA sequence: TGTGCCAGCTTACCGATGGGGACACGGGGGGGTCCGCTAGGGGCCAACGTCCTGACTTTC. It encodes CASLPMGTRGGPLGANVLTF.

The genes are TRBV7-2 and TRBJ2-2; 9 nucleotides line up with TRBD1. With V trimmed by 5 bases and J by 1 base, 8 bases remained unmatched. This CDR3 contains 17 residues. Germline V gives CDR1 SGHTA, CDR2 FQGNSA. In DNA, the CDR3 is TGTGCCAGCAGCCAAGTCGGACAGGGGTGGAACACCGGGGAGCTGTTTTTT. Translation: CASSQVGQGWNTGELFF.

The chain joins TRBV19 to TRBJ1-3; D gene uncertain. CDR1 is LNHDA, CDR2 SQIVND, per germline (reference sequence). The CDR3 loop spans 16 amino acids. Deletions cut 2 bases from V and 0 bases from J, with 11 bases between. The CDR3 nucleotides read TGTGCCAGTAGTATAACGACTTCTATCTCTGGAAACACCATATATTTT. The encoded protein is CASSITTSISGNTIYF.

The rearrangement joins TRBV5-1 to TRBJ2-5; 10 bases map to TRBD2. From germline, CDR1 is SGHRS and CDR2 YFSETQ. V lost 0 bases and J lost 5; bases outside the gene matches: 7. There are 16 residues in the CDR3. CDR3 coding DNA: TGCGCCAGCAGCTTGGGGGCTAGCGGGGGTTCGGAGACCCAGTACTTC. Encoded protein: CASSLGASGGSETQYF.

This clone was counted once. The germline gene is not matched at one end of the junction; a read error may be the cause. This rearrangement joins TRBV25-1 to TRBJ2-6; perhaps TRBD2 as D (6 bases). Germline V gene sequence: CDR1 MGHDK, CDR2 SYGVNS. CDR3 length equals 16 residues. CDR3 sequence (DNA): TGTGCCAGCAGAACCCCCGGGAGCTCTGGGGCCAACGGCCTGACTTTC. The encoded protein is CASRTPGSSGANGLTF.